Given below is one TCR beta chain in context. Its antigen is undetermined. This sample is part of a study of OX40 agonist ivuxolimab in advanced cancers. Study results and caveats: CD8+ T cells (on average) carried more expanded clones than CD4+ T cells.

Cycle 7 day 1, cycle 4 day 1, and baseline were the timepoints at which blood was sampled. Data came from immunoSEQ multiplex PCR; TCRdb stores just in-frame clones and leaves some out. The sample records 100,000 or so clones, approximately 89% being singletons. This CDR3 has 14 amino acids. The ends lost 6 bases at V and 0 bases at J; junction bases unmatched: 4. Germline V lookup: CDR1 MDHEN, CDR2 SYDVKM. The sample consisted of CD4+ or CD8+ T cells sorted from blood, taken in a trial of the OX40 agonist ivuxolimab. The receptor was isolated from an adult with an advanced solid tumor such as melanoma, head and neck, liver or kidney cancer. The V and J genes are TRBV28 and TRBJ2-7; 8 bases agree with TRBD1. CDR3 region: CASRWDRFSYEQYF. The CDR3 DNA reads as TGTGCCAGCAGATGGGACAGGTTCTCCTACGAGCAGTACTTC.